This record looks at one T cell receptor beta chain sequence and its context. Antigen unknown. This sample is part of a study of T cell repertoires in cytomegalovirus infection. Study-wide context: The authors relied on CMV epitopes, both recently identified HLA-C-restricted and well-studied HLA-B-restricted. CMV infection plus the matching HLA type was flagged by public TCR beta signatures.

General study findings and limits: Cumulative frequency (of public TCR beta family members) identified carriers of CMV plus the relevant HLA. Clonotype analysis showed dominance of the ex vivo response by HLA-C-restricted CMV-specific TCR beta clonotypes.

TCRdb analysed the reads with MiXCR anew, one entry per CDR3 protein. The repertoire holds 680,000 or so distinct CDR3 sequences, with about 33% as singletons. The receptor was derived from a human donor in good health (CMV status not recorded). Some clones in this sample may be carry-over from other donors' samples. The sample consisted of cultured PBMCs, taken from culture after CMV antigen stimulation.

CDR3 DNA: TGCGCCAGCAGCCAAGATGGATACCCGAACCGTGATACGCAGTATTTT. Translating gives CASSQDGYPNRDTQYF. The chain links TRBV4-1 to TRBJ2-3; unclear D gene. CDR1 is MGHRA and CDR2 is YSYEKL in the germline V gene. V was clipped by 0 bases and J by 6 bases, with 16 bases between them. The CDR3 consists of 16 residues.